This TCR beta chain was found in a study of CD8+ T cells in alopecia areata. Germline V gene lookup returns CDR1 SGHTA and CDR2 FQGTGA. This CDR3 has 13 amino acids. V was cut by 5 bases and J by 1 base, with 7 bases left in between. This clone has a handful of counts. Once RNA had been extracted, it was reverse transcribed into cDNA to act as the sequencing template. The data were produced by immunoSEQ multiplex PCR, yet TCRdb's version contains in-frame clones alone and is incomplete. The sample records 150,000 or so clones, roughly 50% being singletons. Material for sequencing was CD4+ T cells sorted from blood. J is TRBJ2-3 and V is TRBV7-3; no firm D call. The receptor's source is a human donor with alopecia areata. The CDR3 nucleotides read TGTGCCAGCAGCCCAATCCGCACAGATACGCAGTATTTT. It codes for CASSPIRTDTQYF.